This is a list of T cell receptor beta chains from one sample in a study of shared clonotypes between healthy human individuals. Clones were sequenced by immunoSEQ multiplex PCR, and TCRdb holds only the in-frame ones, with some missing. The table includes about 2.1 million clones, around 93% detected once. Sequences were obtained from naive CD8+ T cells from PBMCs. These receptors all stem from a man aged 18 to 35 in good health. Some clones in this sample may be carry-over from other donors' samples. Both conserved end residues are part of each CDR3. The D gene is left open where the match is weak.

D | V | length | CDR3
TRBD1 | TRBV29-1 | 15 | CSVPPGQGPYNEQFF
TRBD1 | TRBV29-1 | 13 | CSPWDRGTDTQYF
TRBD1 | TRBV4-1 | 14 | CASSQVLQGLEQFF
. | TRBV27 | 13 | CASSSRMNTEAFF
. | TRBV7-2 | 15 | CASSLEGRGNQPQHF
. | TRBV18 | 16 | CASSPPAVGLNTEAFF
TRBD1 | TRBV7-9 | 10 | CAGTTGEAFF
TRBD1 | TRBV19 | 16 | CASRPGQGPSNQPQHF
. | TRBV19 | 14 | CASSIGLVDYEQYF
. | TRBV19 | 13 | CASSIGGATEAFF
. | TRBV7-8 | 16 | CASTPWGYGSKNIQYF
. | TRBV9 | 14 | CASSVDGTVVEQYF
. | TRBV6-5 | 14 | CASSLAVSSYEQYF
TRBD1 | TRBV5-6 | 13 | CASSSRGMYEQYF
TRBD1 | TRBV19 | 15 | CASRNRQGAVEKLFF
. | TRBV27 | 13 | CASSSGLHNEQFF
. | TRBV2 | 15 | CASRGDIASNQPQHF
. | TRBV27 | 14 | CASSPGTYTGELFF
. | TRBV9 | 14 | CASSAPVGAGELFF
. | TRBV15 | 20 | CATSSGWPRTGAAGRYEQYF
. | TRBV9 | 15 | CASSPSVGAKNIQYF
. | TRBV19 | 13 | CASSISSSNEQFF
TRBD2 | TRBV27 | 16 | CASSLAGLAGGYEQYF
TRBD2 | TRBV5-4 | 15 | CASSSGLADYNEQFF
. | TRBV5-1 | 14 | CASSFAGGGEKLFF
. | TRBV6-1 | 11 | CASTSSYEQYF